This T cell receptor (beta chain) appears in the sequencing data of a study of T cells in Graves' hyperthyroidism and ophthalmopathy. Researchers amplified the TCR beta CDR3 regions from RNA transcripts. First-round RT-PCR of the TCR CDR3 relied on the HTBI primer set. A single record per CDR3 protein comes from TCRdb applying MiXCR to the multiplex PCR reads. The sample holds about 340,000 distinct CDR3 sequences, about 20% seen once. CDR3 size: 14 residues. Germline CDR1 reads SEHNR; CDR2 reads FQNEAQ (reference sequence). Trimming removed 11 bases from V and 2 bases from J; junction bases left unmatched: 7.

This clonotype was sampled from a woman in her fifties or sixties with Graves' hyperthyroidism. The chain couples TRBV7-9 to TRBJ2-1; TRBD2 agrees at 9 bases. Sequenced sample: blood. In nucleotides, the CDR3 is TGTGCCTCCACCGGGACTAGCCCCTACAATGAGCAGTTCTTC. It translates to CASTGTSPYNEQFF.